A single sample is the source of the 27 T cell receptor beta chains below, sequenced in a study of graft-versus-host responses after intestinal transplantation. Profiled with immunoSEQ multiplex PCR; TCRdb holds only in-frame clones, not every one. The sample has around 92,000 clones, roughly 88% seen once. Sequencing used PBMCs, obtained 255 days after intestinal transplant. These receptors all come from a human patient who received an intestinal transplant, so some T cells may come from the graft donor.

The chain uses TRBV30 and TRBJ1-2; D call uncertain. Germline-derived CDR1 and CDR2 are GTSNPN and SVGIG (reference sequence). Trimming took off 3 bases at V and 5 bases at J, with 10 bases between the two ends. This CDR3 is built from 12 residues. Here the CDR3 DNA reads TGTGCCTGGAGCCTTGGCGGGTATGGCTACACCTTC. It yields the protein CAWSLGGYGYTF. The complete variable domain, with remaining parts taken from reference TRBV30 and TRBJ1-2, reads SQTIHQWPATLVQPVGSPLSLECTVEGTSNPNLYWYRQAAGRGLQLLFYSVGIGQISSEVPQNLSASRPQDRQFILSSKKLLLSDSGFYLCAWSLGGYGYTFGSGTRLTVV.

This sequence joins TRBV11-2 and TRBJ2-7, with TRBD2 matching over 10 bases. The CDR3 loop spans 14 amino acids. CDR1 is SGHAT, CDR2 FQNNGV, per germline. Unmatched junction bases numbered 8, after V lost 6 bases and J lost 6 bases. The CDR3 loop is CASRTLAGKIEQYF. The CDR3 DNA follows: TGTGCCAGCAGGACACTAGCGGGAAAGATCGAGCAGTACTTC. Supplemented by reference TRBV11-2 and TRBJ2-7, the full variable domain reads EAGVAQSPRYKIIEKRQSVAFWCNPISGHATLYWYQQILGQGPKLLIQFQNNGVVDDSQLPKDRFSAERLKGVDSTLKIQPAKLEDSAVYLCASRTLAGKIEQYFGPGTRLTVT.

This rearrangement joins TRBV27 to TRBJ1-3; D perhaps matches TRBD1 (6 bases). Germline CDR1 reads MNHEY; CDR2 reads SMNVEV (reference sequence). This CDR3 has 13 residues. V was shortened by 6 bases and J by 2 bases, with 8 bases between the two germline ends. In DNA, the CDR3 is TGTGCCAGCAGCAGGGGACCTGGAAACACCATATATTTT. Translation gives CASSRGPGNTIYF.

The chain links TRBV2 to TRBJ2-7; D call uncertain. The CDR3 extends over 15 amino acids. Per the germline V gene, CDR1 is SNHLY and CDR2 is FYNNEI. The V and J ends lost 6 bases and 1 base respectively, with 16 bases between them. The CDR3 sequence is CASRDVLSHSYEQYV. The DNA of the CDR3 is TGTGCCAGCAGGGACGTTTTAAGCCATTCCTACGAGCAGTACGTC.

This sequence joins TRBV9 and TRBJ1-2, with D uncertain. The germline CDR1 and CDR2 sequences are SGDLS and YYNGEE. The CDR3 runs 14 residues. V was trimmed by 4 bases and J by 0 bases, leaving 10 bases between them. CDR3 sequence reads: CASSLGETNYGYTF. The CDR3 DNA is TGTGCCAGCAGCTTGGGAGAGACTAACTATGGCTACACCTTC.

The chain uses TRBV27 and TRBJ1-1; D is perhaps TRBD1 (5 bases). V was clipped by 2 bases and J by 5 bases, with 6 bases between them. CDR1 is MNHEY and CDR2 is SMNVEV in the germline V gene (reference sequence). This CDR3 spans 12 amino acids. The CDR3 DNA reads TGTGCCAGCAGTTTAGGGGCGACTGAAGCTTTCTTT. Its translation: CASSLGATEAFF.

This clone was counted a single time. The chain recombines TRBV28 with TRBJ2-7, with TRBD1 identical over 11 bases. J was trimmed by 2 bases and V by 7 bases; bases with no gene match: 4. There are 14 residues in the CDR3. Germline assignment: CDR1 MDHEN and CDR2 SYDVKM. For the CDR3, the DNA is TGTGCCAGCACGGACAGGGGGCTTACCTACGAGCAGTACTTC. Translation: CASTDRGLTYEQYF.

The J gene is TRBJ1-2, the V gene TRBV10-2; D unresolved. The germline V gene has CDR1 WSHSY and CDR2 SAAADI. Trimming left V 7 bases short and J 2 bases short, with 11 bases between. This CDR3 is 13 amino acids long. The CDR3 nucleotides read TGCGCCAGCATGTCGACGGTGAACTATGGCTACACCTTC. Its protein is CASMSTVNYGYTF.

Details on this clone: The sample holds other DNA sequences that translate to the same CDR3. This chain joins TRBV5-1 and TRBJ1-4; TRBD1 matches 8 bases. The CDR3 is made up of 14 amino acids. V shed 1 base and J 4 bases; nucleotides not matched to a gene: 0. In germline, CDR1 is SGHRS, CDR2 YFSETQ. In nucleotides, the CDR3 is TGCGCCAGCAGCTTGACAGGGGGTAATGAAAAACTGTTTTTT. This encodes CASSLTGGNEKLFF. The whole variable domain, remainder taken from reference TRBV5-1 and TRBJ1-4, is KAGVTQTPRYLIKTRGQQVTLSCSPISGHRSVSWYQQTPGQGLQFLFEYFSETQRNKGNFPGRFSGRQFSNSRSEMNVSTLELGDSALYLCASSLTGGNEKLFFGSGTQLSVL.

The chain is built from TRBV2 and TRBJ1-4, with TRBD1 identical over 12 bases. Germline values: CDR1 SNHLY, CDR2 FYNNEI. J was trimmed by 7 bases and V by 6 bases; bases with no gene match: 12. CDR3 length equals 17 residues. CDR3 bases: TGTGCCAGCAGCGGGCGGGACAGGGGGCTATCGGGTGAAAAACTGTTTTTT. Protein sequence: CASSGRDRGLSGEKLFF.

The chain has TRBV19 and TRBJ2-7; 8 positions match TRBD1. V lost 3 bases, J lost 6 bases, and 10 bases stayed unmatched. Germline loops: CDR1 LNHDA, CDR2 SQIVND (reference sequence). The CDR3 covers 15 residues. This CDR3 is CASSIPGQGLGEQYF. The CDR3 DNA reads as TGTGCCAGTAGTATTCCCGGACAGGGACTGGGCGAGCAGTACTTC.

J is TRBJ1-5 and V is TRBV4-3; D remains unclear. Germline V gene lookup returns CDR1 LGHNA and CDR2 YSLEER. This CDR3 contains 19 residues. The germline V and J ends were trimmed by 1 base and 0 bases, with 19 bases remaining between them. CDR3 sequence: CASSQVADLGDYSNQPQHF. In DNA, the CDR3 is TGCGCCAGCAGCCAAGTTGCGGACCTCGGAGATTATAGCAATCAGCCCCAGCATTTT.

The rearrangement links TRBV29-1 to TRBJ2-3, with a possible D match to TRBD2 (6 bases). Between the trimmed V and J ends, which lost 1 base and 3 bases, there was a span of 14 bases. Germline CDR1 reads SQVTM; CDR2 reads ANQGSEA. The CDR3 totals 15 residues. The CDR3 DNA reads TGCAGCGTTGAAGGTTCCGGGACTCCGACAGATACGCAGTATTTT. Amino acids: CSVEGSGTPTDTQYF.

The genes are TRBV5-1 and TRBJ2-3; D not resolved. CDR3 length equals 14 residues. Germline-derived CDR1 and CDR2 are SGHRS and YFSETQ. The V gene lost 4 bases and the J gene lost 6 bases, with 15 bases spanning the gap. The CDR3 loop reads CASSPRYILDTQYF. The CDR3 bases are TGCGCCAGCAGCCCAAGATATATCCTGGATACGCAGTATTTT.

The chain employs TRBV5-1 and TRBJ2-5; D possibly corresponds to TRBD2 (6 bases). The V gene's germline CDR1 is SGHRS and CDR2 YFSETQ. V was cut by 5 bases and J by 8 bases, with 19 bases left in between. CDR3 size: 14 residues. The CDR3 coding sequence is TGCGCCAGCAGTTTCGTCGGGGGTCGGGATACCCAGTACTTC. Translating it yields CASSFVGGRDTQYF.

V is TRBV11-2 and J is TRBJ2-4; D is tentatively TRBD1 or TRBD2 (5 bases each). CDR3 length: 14 amino acids. The V and J ends lost 1 base and 1 base respectively, with 5 bases between them. From germline, CDR1 is SGHAT and CDR2 FQNNGV. The CDR3 loop reads CASSLGGAKNIQYF. CDR3 nucleotides: TGTGCCAGCAGCTTAGGGGGGGCCAAAAACATTCAGTACTTC.

V is TRBV10-1 and J is TRBJ1-1, with D hard to call. The CDR3 has 16 residues. Germline CDR1 reads WNHNN; CDR2 reads SYGVQD (reference sequence). Deletions cut 7 bases from V and 0 bases from J, with 18 bases between. The CDR3 protein is CASTPLTDPVNTEAFF. CDR3 nucleotides: TGCGCCAGCACACCTTTGACGGACCCCGTGAACACTGAAGCTTTCTTT.

Only a few counts were recorded for this clone. V and J are TRBV19 and TRBJ2-1; tentatively, D is TRBD1 or TRBD2 (5 bases each). The V and J ends lost 4 bases and 0 bases respectively, with 7 bases between them. CDR1 and CDR2 from the germline V gene are LNHDA and SQIVND (reference sequence). The CDR3 contains 14 residues. CDR3 coding DNA: TGTGCCAGTAGTACAGGGAGCTCCTACAATGAGCAGTTCTTC. Residues: CASSTGSSYNEQFF. The complete variable domain, with remaining parts taken from reference TRBV19 and TRBJ2-1, reads DGGITQSPKYLFRKEGQNVTLSCEQNLNHDAMYWYRQDPGQGLRLIYYSQIVNDFQKGDIAEGYSVSREKKESFPLTVTSAQKNPTAFYLCASSTGSSYNEQFFGPGTRLTVL.

This clone came up once. The chain uses TRBV6-4 and TRBJ2-3, with 12 bases fitting TRBD2. V lost 4 bases, J lost 4 bases, and 0 bases stayed unmatched. Germline CDR1 is MRHNA and CDR2 is SNTAGT. The CDR3 spans 14 residues. The CDR3 reads CASSASGGADTQYF. The CDR3 DNA reads TGTGCCAGCAGTGCTAGCGGGGGGGCAGATACGCAGTATTTT.

The chain has TRBV5-1 and TRBJ1-4; 7 nucleotides align to TRBD1. The CDR3 has 17 residues. Germline CDR1 SGHRS, CDR2 YFSETQ. V trimming: 2 bases; J trimming: 5 bases; junction bases outside the gene matches: 12. As DNA, the CDR3 is TGCGCCAGCAGCTTTGGGACAGACGGAGTGGGAAATGAAAAACTGTTTTTT. Translated: CASSFGTDGVGNEKLFF.

This clone was detected once. The chain links TRBV6-4 to TRBJ2-3, with D tentatively TRBD1 (5 bases). V lost 3 bases and J lost 3, with 10 bases in between. CDR1 is MRHNA and CDR2 is SNTAGT in the germline V gene. The CDR3 contains 14 residues. The CDR3 protein is CASSDAQGTDTQYF. The CDR3 DNA reads as TGTGCCAGCAGTGATGCGCAGGGAACAGATACGCAGTATTTT.

About this clone itself: Other DNA variants within this sample encode the same CDR3. This sequence joins TRBV27 and TRBJ1-5; D gene ambiguous. Trimming removed 6 bases at V and 1 base at J, with 7 bases between. The CDR3 is 13 amino acids. The germline CDR1 and CDR2 sequences are MNHEY and SMNVEV (reference sequence). CDR3: CASRVGSNQPQHF. In nucleotides, the CDR3 is TGTGCCAGCAGGGTAGGCAGCAATCAGCCCCAGCATTTT.

V and J are TRBV5-8 and TRBJ2-5, with 10 nucleotides matching TRBD2. After removal of 4 bases from V and 5 bases from J, the junction contained 8 bases not matched to a gene. CDR1 is SGHTS, CDR2 YDEGEE, per germline. CDR3 length: 15 amino acids. CDR3 nucleotide sequence: TGTGCCAGCAGCCTTTTAGCGGGAGGCGGGGAGACCCAGTACTTC. Translated: CASSLLAGGGETQYF.

V gene TRBV2 combines with J gene TRBJ2-5; D call uncertain. Germline loops: CDR1 SNHLY, CDR2 FYNNEI. The CDR3 is made up of 12 amino acids. V was cut by 1 base and J by 4 bases, with 4 bases left in between. Here the CDR3 DNA reads TGTGCCAGCAGTGAAGGTGGAGAGACCCAGTACTTC. Protein sequence: CASSEGGETQYF.

The rearrangement joins TRBV4-1 to TRBJ1-2; D is unclear. CDR1 MGHRA and CDR2 YSYEKL come from the germline V gene. V dropped 0 bases and J dropped 4 bases, with 12 bases sitting between them. The CDR3 totals 15 residues. The CDR3 loop reads CASSQESQSSYGYTF. The CDR3 bases are TGCGCCAGCAGCCAAGAGAGCCAGTCGAGCTATGGCTACACCTTC.

The chain has TRBV30 and TRBJ2-7; D is possibly TRBD2 (5 bases). Trimming left V 0 bases short and J 4 bases short, with 13 bases between. The CDR3 is made up of 14 amino acids. Per germline, CDR1 GTSNPN and CDR2 SVGIG (reference sequence). The CDR3 region has the DNA TGTGCCTGGAGTGTGGGGAGAGAGTTGTACGAGCAGTACTTC. It translates to CAWSVGRELYEQYF.

This sequence joins TRBV7-8 and TRBJ1-2; 9 positions match TRBD1. J was trimmed by 4 bases and V by 2 bases; bases with no gene match: 11. The CDR3 is 17 amino acids. CDR1 and CDR2 (germline): SGHVS, FQNEAQ. The CDR3 spells CASSLLTAGTGIYGYTF. In DNA form, the CDR3 reads TGTGCCAGCAGCTTACTCACGGCCGGGACAGGGATCTATGGCTACACCTTC.